This T cell receptor (beta chain) is drawn from a study of blood T cell repertoires in COVID-19. Study-wide context: Acute and convalescent COVID-19 specimens originated in the United States, Italy and Spain. From T cells, B-cell-depleted T cells, or PBMCs came the material, which was cDNA or gDNA.

The authors' processing: Using reference gene primer amplification, nucleated cell counts were estimated. Repertoires were generated with immunoSEQ multiplex PCR, while TCRdb's copy carries only in-frame clones and drops some. D and trimming come from the DNA, and the V and J calls and clone size come from that table. This sample has 74,000 or so clones, with 80% to 90% found just once. This clone is labeled as medium-sized. The CDR3 runs to 14 residues. The germline V and J ends were trimmed by 6 bases and 3 bases, with 15 bases remaining between them. Germline CDR1 reads LNHDA; CDR2 reads SQIVND (reference sequence).

The rearrangement joins TRBV19 to TRBJ2-7, with D perhaps TRBD2 (5 bases). The TCR sequence derives from a man aged 45-60 years with acute or convalescent COVID-19. Sample: peripheral blood. CDR3 loop: CASSSEGFGYEQYF. In nucleotides, the CDR3 is TGTGCCAGTAGCTCCGAGGGCTTCGGCTACGAGCAGTACTTC.